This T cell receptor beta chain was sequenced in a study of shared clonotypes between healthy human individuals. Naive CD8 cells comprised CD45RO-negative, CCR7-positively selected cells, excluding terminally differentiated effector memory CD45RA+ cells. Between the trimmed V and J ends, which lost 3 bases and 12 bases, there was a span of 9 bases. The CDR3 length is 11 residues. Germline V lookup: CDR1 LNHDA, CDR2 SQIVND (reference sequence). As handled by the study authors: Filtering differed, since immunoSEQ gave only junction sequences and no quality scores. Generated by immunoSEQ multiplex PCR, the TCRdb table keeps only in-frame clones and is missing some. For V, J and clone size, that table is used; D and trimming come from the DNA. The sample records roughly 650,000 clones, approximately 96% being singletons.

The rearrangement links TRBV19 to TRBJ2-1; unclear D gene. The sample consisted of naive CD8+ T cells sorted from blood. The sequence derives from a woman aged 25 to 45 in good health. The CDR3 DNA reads TGTGCCAGTAGTATGGGTTCTGGGCAGTTCTTC. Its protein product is CASSMGSGQFF.